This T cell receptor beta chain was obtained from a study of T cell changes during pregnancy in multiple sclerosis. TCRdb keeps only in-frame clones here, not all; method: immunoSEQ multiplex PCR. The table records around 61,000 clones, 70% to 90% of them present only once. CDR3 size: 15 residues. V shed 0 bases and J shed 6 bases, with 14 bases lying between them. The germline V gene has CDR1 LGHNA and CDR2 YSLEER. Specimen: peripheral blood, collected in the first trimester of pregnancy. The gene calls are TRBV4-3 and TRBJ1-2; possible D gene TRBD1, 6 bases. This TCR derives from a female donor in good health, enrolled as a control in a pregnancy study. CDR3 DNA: TGCGCCAGCAGCCAAGAATTCACAGGGAAAGATGGCTACACCTTC. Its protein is CASSQEFTGKDGYTF.